A single sample is the source of the 8 T cell receptor beta chains below, sequenced in a study of response to subunit inactivated influenza vaccine. MiXCR was run by TCRdb on the RT-PCR reads, yielding one entry per CDR3 protein. The sample has fewer than 650,000 distinct CDR3 sequences, 10% to 15% seen once; the top ten hold about 12%. Sequenced material: PBMCs from blood, taken roughly 6 weeks after vaccination. The source is a man between 45 and 60 years old who received an inactivated influenza vaccine.

This clonotype turned up a few times. The rearrangement links TRBV29-1 to TRBJ2-2, with a possible D match to TRBD2 (6 bases). The CDR3 covers 15 residues. From germline, CDR1 is SQVTM and CDR2 ANQGSEA. V was clipped by 3 bases and J by 6 bases, with 17 bases between them. The CDR3 loop reads CSVDSGEAGSGELFF. The CDR3, as DNA: TGCAGCGTTGATAGTGGGGAGGCGGGGTCCGGGGAGCTGTTTTTT.

This clonotype was seen once. The rearrangement links TRBV18 to TRBJ2-4; tentatively, D is TRBD1 or TRBD2 (5 bases each). Germline-derived CDR1 and CDR2 are KGHSH and LQKENI. V was shortened by 2 bases and J by 2 bases, with 13 bases between the two germline ends. The CDR3 is 16 residues long. CDR3 DNA: TGTGCCAGCTCACCAGGGCTAACGGGGCCCAAAAACATTCAGTACTTC. This translates into CASSPGLTGPKNIQYF.

The rearrangement joins TRBV20-1 to TRBJ2-1; D may be TRBD1 (5 bases). Germline CDR1 is DFQATT and CDR2 is SNEGSKA (reference sequence). V lost 5 bases and J lost 0, with 11 bases in between. The CDR3 runs 14 residues. The CDR3 region is CSALGQSSYNEQFF. CDR3 DNA: TGCAGTGCTCTGGGGCAGAGCTCCTACAATGAGCAGTTCTTC.

This clonotype was observed once. This chain joins TRBV10-2 and TRBJ2-1; TRBD2 matches at 13 bases. With 10 bases clipped from V and 0 bases from J, the junction kept 9 bases outside the gene matches. Germline loops: CDR1 WSHSY, CDR2 SAAADI. The CDR3 consists of 17 residues. The CDR3 here is CATRGTSGISSYNEQFF. DNA of the CDR3: TGCGCCACCAGGGGGACTAGCGGGATCAGCTCCTACAATGAGCAGTTCTTC.

J is TRBJ1-2 and V is TRBV5-5; D gene uncertain. V lost 4 bases and J lost 1, with 2 bases in between. The germline V gene encodes CDR1 SGHKS and CDR2 YYEKEE (reference sequence). The CDR3 covers 11 residues. The CDR3 spells CASSHNYGYTF. As DNA, the CDR3 is TGTGCCAGCAGCCATAACTATGGCTACACCTTC. Using reference TRBV5-5 and TRBJ1-2 for the parts outside the CDR3, the full variable domain is DAGVTQSPTHLIKTRGQQVTLRCSPISGHKSVSWYQQVLGQGPQFIFQYYEKEERGRGNFPDRFSARQFPNYSSELNVNALLLGDSALYLCASSHNYGYTFGSGTRLTVV.

This clonotype was counted ten times or more. The V gene is TRBV20-1, the J gene TRBJ2-5; 7 bases are a match to TRBD2. The CDR3 length is 16 residues. Germline values: CDR1 DFQATT, CDR2 SNEGSKA (reference sequence). V shed 0 bases, J shed 0 bases, and the junction held 7 bases outside the gene matches. The CDR3 protein is CSARDGTTGYQETQYF. The CDR3 region has the DNA TGCAGTGCTAGAGATGGGACTACTGGGTACCAAGAGACCCAGTACTTC.

The sample holds a few counts of this clonotype. The chain has TRBV28 and TRBJ2-3; D unclear. The V end lost 2 bases, the J end lost 4 bases, and 10 bases lay between the germline ends. There are 14 residues in the CDR3. Per germline, CDR1 MDHEN and CDR2 SYDVKM. The CDR3 DNA sequence: TGTGCCAGCAGTTTACCCGGAACAGCAGATACGCAGTATTTT. It is translated as CASSLPGTADTQYF.

This chain joins TRBV12-3 or TRBV12-4 and TRBJ1-2; TRBD1 matches at 7 bases. With 5 bases clipped from V and 2 bases from J, the junction kept 8 bases outside the gene matches. The CDR3 totals 15 residues. CDR3 sequence reads: CASSLRTGKNYGYTF. The CDR3 DNA follows: TGTGCCAGCAGTCTAAGGACAGGAAAGAACTATGGCTACACCTTC.